The T cell receptor (beta chain) under discussion was sequenced for a study of shared clonotypes between healthy human individuals. It was at deep level that the assay was run. Assay: immunoSEQ multiplex PCR; the TCRdb copy retains only in-frame clones and omits some. The top ten clones hold approximately 1.8% of a sample with under 850,000 clones, over 55% of them seen once. This CDR3 spans 15 amino acids. Trimming removed 2 bases at V and 3 bases at J, with 14 bases between. CDR1 MNHEY and CDR2 SMNVEV come from the germline V gene (reference sequence). Sequencing was done on a sample of memory CD4+ T cells sorted from blood. Documented subset: CD45RA-negative fraction. The TCR sequence derives from a woman in her twenties or thirties in good health. V usage is TRBV27 and J usage is TRBJ2-7, with D perhaps TRBD2 (6 bases). The CDR3 nucleotides are TGTGCCAGCAGTTTAAGAGGTGAGGGAGGCTACGAGCAGTACTTC. Protein product: CASSLRGEGGYEQYF.